This TCR beta chain was sequenced during a study of T cells in tuberculosis. Study as a whole: IGRA-negative adolescents, IGRA-positive adolescents with latent tuberculosis and adults with active tuberculosis formed this South African cohort. General study results and limits: Smaller distances to GMM-specific TCRs suggested their expansion in active tuberculosis.

Clones were read by immunoSEQ multiplex PCR, and TCRdb kept only the in-frame ones, dropping some. The sample includes some 34,000 clones, less than 95% seen only once; the top ten take about 7.4%. Note on this clone: No antigen is known for it.

At study entry, adolescents had tuberculin skin tests and IGRA screening. Unsorted cryopreserved PBMC were sequenced, averaging around 100,000 T cells per clinical donor. The sequence was obtained from a donor between 5 and 29 years old with latent tuberculosis or without tuberculosis infection. Some clones in this sample may be carry-over from other donors' samples. Specimen: PBMCs.

CDR3 DNA sequence: TGTGCCAGCAGTGGGCAGGGAACGGACGGATTCTACGAGCAGTACTTC. It yields the protein CASSGQGTDGFYEQYF. V usage is TRBV25-1 and J usage is TRBJ2-7; D is possibly TRBD1 (5 bases). Deletions cut 4 bases from V and 3 bases from J, with 19 bases between. The CDR3 runs 16 residues. Looked up from germline, CDR1 is MGHDK and CDR2 is SYGVNS.